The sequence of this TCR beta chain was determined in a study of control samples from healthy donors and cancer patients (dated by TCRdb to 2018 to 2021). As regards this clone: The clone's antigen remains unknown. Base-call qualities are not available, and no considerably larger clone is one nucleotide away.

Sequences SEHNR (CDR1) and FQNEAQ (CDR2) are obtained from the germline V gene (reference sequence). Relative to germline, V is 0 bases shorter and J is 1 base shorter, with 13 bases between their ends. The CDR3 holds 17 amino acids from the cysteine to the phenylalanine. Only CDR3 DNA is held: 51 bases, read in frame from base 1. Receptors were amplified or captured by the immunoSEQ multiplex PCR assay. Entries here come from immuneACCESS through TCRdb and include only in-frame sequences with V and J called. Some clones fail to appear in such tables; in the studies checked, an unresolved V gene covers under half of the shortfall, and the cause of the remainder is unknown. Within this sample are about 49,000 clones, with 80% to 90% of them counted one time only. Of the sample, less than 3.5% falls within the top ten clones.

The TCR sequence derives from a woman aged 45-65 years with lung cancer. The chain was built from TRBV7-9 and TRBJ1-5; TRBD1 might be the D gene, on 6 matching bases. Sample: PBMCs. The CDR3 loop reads CASSLAGGGASNQPQHF. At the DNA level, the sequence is TGTGCCAGCAGCTTAGCGGGCGGGGGCGCGAGCAATCAGCCCCAGCATTTT.